The present T cell receptor (beta chain) was sequenced within a study of T cell clonotyping in hematopoietic cell transplantation. Time point here: recipient sample about 28 days before transplant, after cytoreduction. Recipient blood drawn about 28 days pretransplant and days 30, 100, 180 after. The sample holds one count of this clone. The target antigen is unknown. Using immunoSEQ multiplex PCR, the repertoire was profiled, and TCRdb retains in-frame clones only, with some absent. This sample has roughly 9,300 clones; more than 75% occur once, and the top ten carry just under 15%. General study points: Few recipient clonotypes overlapped donors; over 95% were de novo at given depth.

The V and J ends lost 3 bases and 4 bases respectively, with 3 bases between them. This CDR3 is built from 11 residues. Germline V gene lookup returns CDR1 ENHRY and CDR2 SYGVKD. The receptor was isolated from a woman between 45 and 65 years old with chronic myeloid leukemia. Some clones in this sample may be carry-over from other donors' samples. The chain is built from TRBV10-3 and TRBJ1-1; the D is unclear. This specimen consisted of peripheral blood mononuclear cells, obtained before stem cell transplant. As DNA, the CDR3 is TGTGCCATCAGTGAAAGCACTGAAGCTTTCTTT. It specifies CAISESTEAFF.